These 18 T cell receptor beta chains were sequenced from one sample in a study of T cells after yellow fever vaccination. Each CDR3 protein is one row after TCRdb ran MiXCR on the 5' RACE reads. Of some 320,000 distinct CDR3 sequences in the sample, approximately 4.5% are singletons; the top ten hold less than 20%. Specimen: PBMCs, collected 15 days after the yellow fever booster vaccination. The receptors derive from a man aged 18-30 years who received the YFV17D yellow fever vaccine.

This clonotype was picked up many times. This chain links TRBV20-1 with TRBJ2-1; 8 nucleotides align to TRBD1. This CDR3 has 15 residues. The germline V gene encodes CDR1 DFQATT and CDR2 SNEGSKA (reference sequence). The trim removed 1 base at V and 4 bases at J, leaving 6 bases unmatched. CDR3 sequence reads: CSARASGQAYNEQFF. The CDR3 region has the DNA TGCAGTGCTAGAGCGTCGGGACAGGCTTACAATGAGCAGTTCTTC.

This clonotype was counted at least ten times. V gene TRBV27 combines with J gene TRBJ2-1; TRBD2 is a possible D gene (7 bases). V lost 5 bases and J 3 bases, leaving 20 bases between the germline ends. This CDR3 is 17 amino acids long. Per the germline V gene, CDR1 is MNHEY and CDR2 is SMNVEV (reference sequence). CDR3 sequence (DNA): TGTGCCAGCAGTCAATCTTTGGGGGGGGCCGTCTACAATGAGCAGTTCTTC. Protein product: CASSQSLGGAVYNEQFF.

Many counts were recorded for this clonotype. The chain links TRBV5-1 to TRBJ1-1; the D gene is possibly TRBD1 (6 bases). Trimming took off 3 bases at V and 9 bases at J, with 15 bases between the two ends. This CDR3 comprises 13 residues. The germline V gene encodes CDR1 SGHRS and CDR2 YFSETQ. The CDR3 DNA is TGCGCCAGCAGCTCGGGGGCGGAGGGACAAGCTTTCTTT. Translated, it gives CASSSGAEGQAFF.

This clonotype appeared many times. This rearrangement joins TRBV6-6 to TRBJ1-3, with TRBD1 as a possible D gene (5 bases). Trimming cost V 6 bases and J 2 bases, with 11 bases left between them. Germline CDR1 is MNHNY and CDR2 is SVGAGI (reference sequence). This CDR3 is built from 14 residues. Written as DNA, the CDR3 is TGTGCCAGCAGCCCCAGGGCTACTGGAAACACCATATATTTT. It specifies CASSPRATGNTIYF.

This clonotype was recorded many times. This sequence joins TRBV12-3 or TRBV12-4 and TRBJ2-1; D is ambiguous. Between the trimmed V and J ends, which lost 7 bases and 0 bases, there was a span of 13 bases. The CDR3 contains 15 residues. This chain's CDR3 is CASKISYSSYNEQFF. CDR3 nucleotides: TGTGCCAGCAAAATTAGTTACAGCTCCTACAATGAGCAGTTCTTC.

This clonotype has ten or more counts. The genes are TRBV5-5 and TRBJ1-5, with 7 bases that match TRBD1. The CDR3 is 15 residues long. Germline V lookup: CDR1 SGHKS, CDR2 YYEKEE (reference sequence). The trim removed 0 bases at V and 7 bases at J, leaving 7 bases unmatched. The CDR3 DNA is TGTGCCAGCAGCTTGGAAGGGGGCGCCGGGCAGCCCCAGCATTTT. Encoded protein: CASSLEGGAGQPQHF.

This clonotype was seen a handful of times. V is TRBV4-3 and J is TRBJ1-1; D may be TRBD1 (5 bases). The CDR3 contains 14 residues. V was pared by 0 bases and J by 4 bases, with 9 bases between. Germline CDR1 and CDR2: LGHNA and YSLEER. The CDR3 DNA sequence: TGCGCCAGCAGCCAAGACGCAGGGCCCACTGAAGCTTTCTTT. Translation gives CASSQDAGPTEAFF.

Ten or more counts support this clonotype. The chain joins TRBV5-1 to TRBJ1-1; D is unclear. Germline V CDR1 and CDR2: SGHRS, YFSETQ. CDR3 length equals 14 residues. With 4 bases removed from V and 3 bases from J, the gap between germline ends came to 13 bases. CDR3 sequence: CASSVLYGDTEAFF. The CDR3 DNA reads TGCGCCAGCAGCGTACTTTACGGGGACACTGAAGCTTTCTTT.

This clonotype was recorded many times. The chain combines TRBV7-9 with TRBJ2-1; 12 bases map to TRBD2. Germline CDR1 SEHNR, CDR2 FQNEAQ (reference sequence). There are 14 residues in the CDR3. The ends lost 5 bases at V and 7 bases at J; junction bases unmatched: 3. CDR3 nucleotide sequence: TGTGCCAGCAGCCCCGGGACTAGCGGGAATGAGCAGTTCTTC. Its translation: CASSPGTSGNEQFF.

This clonotype has at least ten counts. V gene TRBV12-3 or TRBV12-4 combines with J gene TRBJ1-5; D not resolved. V shed 2 bases and J shed 1 base, with 6 bases lying between them. The CDR3 consists of 14 residues. CDR3 bases: TGTGCCAGCAGTTTACACGAAAGCAATCAGCCCCAGCATTTT. Its translation is CASSLHESNQPQHF.

This clonotype was observed a few times. The gene calls are TRBV7-9 and TRBJ2-6; D possibly corresponds to TRBD2 (5 bases). The CDR3 contains 15 residues. Germline CDR1 SEHNR, CDR2 FQNEAQ (reference sequence). V was cut by 4 bases and J by 2 bases, with 9 bases left in between. The CDR3 coding sequence is TGTGCCAGCAGCTCCGGGGTACCTGGGGCCAACGTCCTGACTTTC. Amino acids: CASSSGVPGANVLTF.

This clonotype came up many times. The chain has TRBV5-6 and TRBJ1-2, with D possibly matching TRBD1 (6 bases). V dropped 0 bases and J dropped 2 bases, with 8 bases sitting between them. Germline V gene lookup returns CDR1 SGHDT and CDR2 YYEEEE. The CDR3 is 14 residues long. For the CDR3, the DNA is TGTGCCAGCAGCTTGGTCCAGGGGAACTATGGCTACACCTTC. As protein: CASSLVQGNYGYTF.

This clonotype was counted between two and nine times. The V call is TRBV10-3, the J call TRBJ2-7; 11 nucleotides match TRBD2. V lost 4 bases and J lost 2; bases outside the gene matches: 13. Germline V gives CDR1 ENHRY, CDR2 SYGVKD. This CDR3 contains 18 residues. CDR3 amino acids: CAISGPVTSGAPTYEQYF. Here the CDR3 DNA reads TGTGCCATCAGTGGCCCGGTGACTAGCGGGGCCCCGACCTACGAGCAGTACTTC.

This clonotype was counted many times. The rearrangement uses TRBV7-9 and TRBJ2-3; 7 bases line up with TRBD1. This CDR3 is built from 15 residues. Losses at the gene ends were 6 bases for V and 3 bases for J; bases not matched to a gene: 9. Germline CDR1 reads SEHNR; CDR2 reads FQNEAQ (reference sequence). CDR3 region: CASRRTGRFTDTQYF. Here the CDR3 DNA reads TGTGCCAGCAGACGGACAGGCCGCTTTACAGATACGCAGTATTTT.

The gene calls are TRBV11-2 and TRBJ2-7; the match to TRBD1 covers 9 bases. CDR1 and CDR2 from the germline V gene are SGHAT and FQNNGV. The CDR3 is 13 residues long. V lost 11 bases, J lost 5 bases, and 10 bases stayed unmatched. The CDR3 sequence: CACESWTGDEQYV. Written as DNA, the CDR3 is TGTGCCTGCGAATCTTGGACAGGGGACGAGCAGTACGTC.

This clonotype was seen at least ten times. The chain employs TRBV29-1 and TRBJ2-1; D gene unclear. The germline V gene encodes CDR1 SQVTM and CDR2 ANQGSEA. This CDR3 region has 12 residues. Between the trimmed V and J ends, which lost 8 bases and 4 bases, there was a span of 12 bases. The CDR3 region is CSSEVPYNEQFF. CDR3 coding DNA: TGCAGCTCGGAAGTTCCATACAATGAGCAGTTCTTC.

Concerning this clonotype: No DNA is shown, since the ends of the CDR3 on it are uncertain; the CDR3 is the one TCRdb lists. CDR3 protein: CSAPIWDTVRMATPSGTF. This chain connects TRBV20-1 to TRBJ1-2; TRBD1, the D gene given by the table, was not confirmed from the DNA. Germline V CDR1 and CDR2: DFQATT, SNEGSKA (reference sequence). The CDR3 is made up of 18 amino acids, end residues included.

The chain combines TRBV4-2 with TRBJ2-3; D tentatively reads TRBD1 or TRBD2 (5 bases each). Germline V gene lookup returns CDR1 LGHNA and CDR2 YNFKEQ. Trimming stripped 1 base from V and 0 bases from J, with 11 bases between. The CDR3 has 16 amino acids. CDR3 loop: CASSQGYRGSTDTQYF. DNA of the CDR3: TGTGCCAGCAGCCAAGGGTATCGGGGCAGCACAGATACGCAGTATTTT.